This section outlines one TCR beta chain sequence together with its context. The sample belongs to a study of blood T cell repertoires in COVID-19. About the study: Some COVID-19 samples were acute and others convalescent; all came from the United States, Italy and Spain. The cDNA or gDNA used as material had been derived from T cells, B-cell-depleted T cells, or PBMCs.

Authors' methods: Amplification of reference gene primers provided the estimated nucleated cell counts. TCRdb's copy holds only in-frame clones and misses some; the assay was immunoSEQ multiplex PCR. V, J and clone size derive from that table, while D and trimming were established from the DNA sequence. The data show around 280,000 clones, 70% to 90% seen once. With 5 bases clipped from V and 4 bases from J, the junction kept 15 bases outside the gene matches. The CDR3 contains 19 residues. The germline V gene has CDR1 LNHDA and CDR2 SQIVND (reference sequence). This clonotype originated in a woman between 25 and 40 years old who had recovered from COVID-19. J is TRBJ2-5 and V is TRBV19; 14 nucleotides agree with TRBD2. Sample: peripheral blood. The CDR3 here is CASSLLGTSGRGSVETQYF. The CDR3 DNA reads as TGTGCCAGTAGTCTCCTCGGGACTAGCGGGAGAGGTTCGGTAGAGACCCAGTACTTC.